The 10 T cell receptor beta chains below come from one sample, sequenced in a study of regulatory dendritic cells for organ transplantation. For these receptors, no antigen is known. TCRdb keeps only in-frame clones here, not all; method: immunoSEQ multiplex PCR. The sample shows roughly 20,000 clones, 65% to 90% of them seen only once. Sorted subsets were CFSE-labeled and cultured around five days with allogeneic dendritic cells. The sample consisted of naive CD4+ T cells from blood cultured with dendritic cells. Subset meaning: CD45RA+ naive T cells. Receptor source: a human donor in good health.

This chain connects TRBV27 to TRBJ2-7; 9 bases agree with TRBD1. Germline V gene data show CDR1 as MNHEY and CDR2 as SMNVEV (reference sequence). This CDR3 is 14 amino acids long. The V segment lost 5 bases and the J segment 3 bases; nucleotides outside the gene matches: 5. The CDR3 DNA is TGTGCCAGCAGTCGACAGGGGGACGTCTACGAGCAGTACTTC. Translation gives CASSRQGDVYEQYF.

The rearrangement joins TRBV2 to TRBJ2-7; possibly TRBD1 for D (6 bases). V lost 1 base and J lost 2, with 12 bases in between. The V gene's germline CDR1 is SNHLY and CDR2 FYNNEI. The CDR3 contains 15 residues. CDR3: CASSEVRQVTYEQYF. Written as DNA, the CDR3 is TGTGCCAGCAGTGAAGTACGACAGGTTACCTACGAGCAGTACTTC. Using reference TRBV2 and TRBJ2-7 for the parts outside the CDR3, the full variable domain is EPEVTQTPSHQVTQMGQEVILRCVPISNHLYFYWYRQILGQKVEFLVSFYNNEISEKSEIFDDQFSVERPDGSNFTLKIRSTKLEDSAMYFCASSEVRQVTYEQYFGPGTRLTVT.

This chain joins TRBV7-8 and TRBJ2-3; either TRBD1 or TRBD2 may supply D (6 bases each). The length of the CDR3 is 19 residues. Trimming took 1 base from V and 0 from J, leaving 20 bases between them. CDR1 is SGHVS, CDR2 FQNEAQ, per germline. CDR3 protein: CASSLGRWGASPSTDTQYF. CDR3 coding DNA: TGTGCCAGCAGCTTAGGACGGTGGGGGGCATCCCCTAGCACAGATACGCAGTATTTT.

V gene TRBV28 combines with J gene TRBJ1-1, with unresolved D. The germline CDR1 and CDR2 sequences are MDHEN and SYDVKM. The V end was cut by 6 bases, the J end by 3 bases, with 17 bases between. This CDR3 comprises 15 residues. CDR3 amino acids: CASRSMASGDTEAFF. The CDR3 DNA follows: TGTGCCAGCAGATCAATGGCTAGCGGGGACACTGAAGCTTTCTTT.

As regards this clone: Other DNA sequences within the sample encode an identical CDR3. This rearrangement joins TRBV7-3 to TRBJ1-1, with no clear D. This CDR3 contains 13 residues. Per the germline V gene, CDR1 is SGHTA and CDR2 is FQGTGA. The V and J ends lost 0 bases and 1 base respectively, with 3 bases between them. Here the CDR3 reads CASSLTGNTEAFF. CDR3 coding DNA: TGTGCCAGCAGCTTAACAGGGAACACTGAAGCTTTCTTT.

The CDR3 coding sequence is TGTGCCAGCAGCGGCAGGGTCGGCTCTGGAAACACCATATATTTT. Protein sequence: CASSGRVGSGNTIYF. This chain links TRBV2 with TRBJ1-3, with a weak D call TRBD1 (5 bases). The ends were cut back, 6 bases at V and 0 bases at J, with 12 bases in the middle. CDR3 size: 15 residues. The germline CDR1 and CDR2 sequences are SNHLY and FYNNEI.

The rearrangement uses TRBV18 and TRBJ1-1; perhaps TRBD1 as D (6 bases). Trimming shortened V by 0 bases and J by 7 bases, and 18 bases separated the two germline ends. The CDR3 totals 16 residues. Germline V gene lookup returns CDR1 KGHSH and CDR2 LQKENI. The CDR3 spells CASSPPDLLAGVEAFF. CDR3 in DNA: TGTGCCAGCTCACCACCGGACCTTCTCGCAGGGGTTGAAGCTTTCTTT.

This clone has more than one count but fewer than ten. The V gene is TRBV10-3, the J gene TRBJ1-2; D is ambiguous. The germline V and J ends were trimmed by 5 bases and 0 bases, with 7 bases remaining between them. This CDR3 is 13 amino acids long. Germline-derived CDR1 and CDR2 are ENHRY and SYGVKD. CDR3 residues: CAISSAPNYGYTF. The DNA of the CDR3 is TGTGCCATCAGTTCGGCACCTAACTATGGCTACACCTTC.

This clone was seen a handful of times. This chain connects TRBV7-8 to TRBJ1-6; D might be TRBD1 (5 bases). Deletions cut 5 bases from V and 0 bases from J, with 14 bases between. CDR3 length: 17 amino acids. Germline V gene data show CDR1 as SGHVS and CDR2 as FQNEAQ. The CDR3 here is CASSPVFGTSYNSPLHF. The CDR3 DNA sequence: TGTGCCAGCAGCCCGGTTTTTGGGACCTCCTATAATTCACCCCTCCACTTT. The variable domain in full, with the rest retrieved from reference TRBV7-8 and TRBJ1-6, is GAGVSQSPRYKVAKRGQDVALRCDPISGHVSLFWYQQALGQGPEFLTYFQNEAQLDKSGLPSDRFFAERPEGSVSTLKIQRTQQEDSAVYLCASSPVFGTSYNSPLHFGNGTRLTVT.

CDR3 nucleotides: TGTGCCAGCAGCCCCTTGGCGGGAGGGATAACAGATACGCAGTATTTT. Protein: CASSPLAGGITDTQYF. The rearrangement joins TRBV7-2 to TRBJ2-3; 9 bases align to TRBD2. With 5 bases clipped from V and 3 bases from J, the junction kept 9 bases outside the gene matches. Germline lookup yields CDR1 SGHTA and CDR2 FQGNSA. The CDR3 contains 16 residues. Based on the CDR3 plus reference TRBV7-2 and TRBJ2-3, the full variable domain is GAGVSQSPSNKVTEKGKDVELRCDPISGHTALYWYRQSLGQGLEFLIYFQGNSAPDKSGLPSDRFSAERTGGSVSTLTIQRTQQEDSAVYLCASSPLAGGITDTQYFGPGTRLTVL.